This T cell receptor (beta chain) was identified during a study of OX40 agonist ivuxolimab in advanced cancers. General study findings and limits: Nonresponders included some who also had low normalized T-cell clonal expansion.

The CDR3 consists of 14 residues. Germline V lookup: CDR1 PRHDT, CDR2 FYEKMQ (reference sequence). V lost 7 bases and J lost 0, with 12 bases in between. In regard to this clone: The antigen is unknown.

Using immunoSEQ multiplex PCR, the repertoire was profiled, and TCRdb retains in-frame clones only, with some absent. The sample holds tens of thousands of clones, around nine tenths seen once. V usage is TRBV13 and J usage is TRBJ1-2; D call uncertain. The specimen comprised CD4+ or CD8+ T cells sorted from blood, sampled in a trial of the OX40 agonist ivuxolimab. This TCR came from an adult with an advanced solid tumor such as melanoma, head and neck, liver or kidney cancer. As DNA, the CDR3 is TGTGCCAGCACCGAGGGCTACGCTAACTATGGCTACACCTTC. Translated: CASTEGYANYGYTF. Looking up the rest from reference TRBV13 and TRBJ1-2 gives the full variable domain: AAGVIQSPRHLIKEKRETATLKCYPIPRHDTVYWYQQGPGQDPQFLISFYEKMQSDKGSIPDRFSAQQFSDYHSELNMSSLELGDSALYFCASTEGYANYGYTFGSGTRLTVV.